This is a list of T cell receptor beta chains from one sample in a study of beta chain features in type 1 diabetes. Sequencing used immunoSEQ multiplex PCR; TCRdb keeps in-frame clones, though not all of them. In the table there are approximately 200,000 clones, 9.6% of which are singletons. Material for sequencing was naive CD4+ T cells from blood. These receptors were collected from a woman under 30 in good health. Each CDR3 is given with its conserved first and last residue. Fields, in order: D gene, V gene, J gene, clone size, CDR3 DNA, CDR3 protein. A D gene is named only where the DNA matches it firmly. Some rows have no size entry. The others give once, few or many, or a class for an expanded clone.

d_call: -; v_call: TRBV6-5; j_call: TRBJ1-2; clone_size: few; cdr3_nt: TGTGCCAGCAGTTACTCGGGACTCCCTGGCTACACCTTC; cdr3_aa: CASSYSGLPGYTF
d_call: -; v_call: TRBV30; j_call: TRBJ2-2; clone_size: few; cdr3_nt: TGTGCCTGGAAGGAGAGGCGAATCTTCGGGGAGCTGTTTTTT; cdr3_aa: CAWKERRIFGELFF
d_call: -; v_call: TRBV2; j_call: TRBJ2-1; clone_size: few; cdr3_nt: TGTGCCAGCACCCCGGGGAGCGTACAGTACAATGAGCAGTTCTTC; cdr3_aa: CASTPGSVQYNEQFF
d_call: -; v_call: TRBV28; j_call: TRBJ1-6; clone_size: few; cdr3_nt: TGTGCCAGCATGGGGGGGAGCTCCTATAATTCACCCCTCCACTTT; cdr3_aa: CASMGGSSYNSPLHF
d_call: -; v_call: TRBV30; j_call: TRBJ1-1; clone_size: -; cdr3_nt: TGTGCCTGGAGTAAGGGGTCCACTGAAGCTTTCTTT; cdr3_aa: CAWSKGSTEAFF
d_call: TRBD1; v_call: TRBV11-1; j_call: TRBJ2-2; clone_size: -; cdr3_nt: TGTGCCAGCAGCTTAAGACAGGGATTGGTAAAGCTGTTTTTT; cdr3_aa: CASSLRQGLVKLFF
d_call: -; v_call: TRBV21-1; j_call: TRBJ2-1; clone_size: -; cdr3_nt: TGTGCCAGCAGCAAAGTTGCGGCTAGCGGTTACAATGAGCAGTTCTTC; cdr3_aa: CASSKVAASGYNEQFF
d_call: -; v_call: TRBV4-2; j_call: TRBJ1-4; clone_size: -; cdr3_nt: TGTGCCAGCACCCTGAGAGGGGGAGATGAAAAACTGTTTTTT; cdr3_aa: CASTLRGGDEKLFF
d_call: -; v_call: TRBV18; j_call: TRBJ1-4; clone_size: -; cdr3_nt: TGTGCCAGCTCACCCGGACAGCAGGCTAATGAAAAACTGTTTTTT; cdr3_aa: CASSPGQQANEKLFF
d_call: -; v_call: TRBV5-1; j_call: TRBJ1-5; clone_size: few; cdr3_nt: TGCGCCAGCAGCTTGAGGGGCAGGGAGCCCCAGCATTTT; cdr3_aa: CASSLRGREPQHF